The 24 T cell receptor beta chains below come from one sample, sequenced in a study of blood T cell repertoires in COVID-19. Repertoires were generated with immunoSEQ multiplex PCR, while TCRdb's copy carries only in-frame clones and drops some. This table holds a few hundred thousand clones, 90% found once. The material sequenced was PBMCs or T cells enriched from blood (not recorded which). The receptors derive from a woman aged 18 to 35 with acute COVID-19.

V gene TRBV9 combines with J gene TRBJ2-3, with 8 positions matching TRBD2. V shed 2 bases and J 3 bases; nucleotides not matched to a gene: 17. The CDR3 loop spans 19 amino acids. CDR1 SGDLS and CDR2 YYNGEE come from the germline V gene. Written as DNA, the CDR3 is TGTGCCAGCAGCGTCGCACTTGCGGGAGGCGGAGTTGGGACAGATACGCAGTATTTT. Its protein product is CASSVALAGGGVGTDTQYF.

V and J are TRBV28 and TRBJ1-2, with 7 bases aligning to TRBD1. Germline CDR1 MDHEN, CDR2 SYDVKM. The CDR3 consists of 14 residues. After removal of 5 bases from V and 2 bases from J, the junction contained 5 bases not matched to a gene. CDR3 DNA sequence: TGTGCCAGCAGTACCCCGGGACAGAACTATGGCTACACCTTC. This gives the protein CASSTPGQNYGYTF.

The rearrangement joins TRBV19 to TRBJ1-2; D call uncertain. Trimming pared 3 bases from V and 6 bases from J, leaving 14 bases between. Germline lookup yields CDR1 LNHDA and CDR2 SQIVND (reference sequence). CDR3 size: 14 residues. The CDR3 loop is CASSISRPTHGYTF. Written as DNA, the CDR3 is TGTGCCAGTAGTATCTCCAGGCCGACCCATGGCTACACCTTC.

This clone was observed once. The chain combines TRBV19 with TRBJ2-7; 8 bases are a match to TRBD2. CDR3 size: 16 residues. Germline values: CDR1 LNHDA, CDR2 SQIVND (reference sequence). V lost 6 bases to trimming and J lost 5 bases; unmatched junction nucleotides: 15. The CDR3 region is CASSPRTGLGNHEQYF. The DNA for the CDR3 is TGTGCCAGTAGCCCGCGTACGGGACTAGGGAACCACGAGCAGTACTTC.

The gene calls are TRBV7-2 and TRBJ2-1, with 9 bases that match TRBD1. CDR3 length equals 15 residues. J gave up 12 bases and V 5 bases, and 14 bases lay outside the gene matches. CDR1 and CDR2 from the germline V gene are SGHTA and FQGNSA. In DNA form, the CDR3 reads TGTGCCAGCAGCCAAGGGGGACAGGGCTTGAGGGTGCAGTTCTTC. The encoded protein is CASSQGGQGLRVQFF.

The V call is TRBV7-9, the J call TRBJ1-1; maybe TRBD1 (6 bases). Trimming cost V 5 bases and J 4 bases, with 14 bases left between them. This CDR3 contains 14 residues. The germline V gene has CDR1 SEHNR and CDR2 FQNEAQ (reference sequence). This CDR3 is CASSPRQGTTEAFF. The CDR3 nucleotides are TGTGCCAGCAGCCCCCGGCAGGGGACCACTGAAGCTTTCTTT.

This rearrangement joins TRBV30 to TRBJ1-3; possible D gene TRBD1, 6 bases. Trimming took off 0 bases at V and 4 bases at J, with 10 bases between the two ends. This CDR3 comprises 14 residues. Germline CDR1 GTSNPN, CDR2 SVGIG (reference sequence). The CDR3 bases are TGTGCCTGGAGTGTACTAGGGACAGGAAACACCATATATTTT. It translates to CAWSVLGTGNTIYF.

This rearrangement joins TRBV11-2 to TRBJ1-3; 7 bases align to TRBD1. J gave up 2 bases and V 1 base, and 2 bases lay outside the gene matches. CDR3 length: 15 residues. CDR1 is SGHAT, CDR2 FQNNGV, per germline. CDR3 sequence reads: CASSLGTGAGNTIYF. CDR3 coding DNA: TGTGCCAGCAGCTTAGGTACAGGGGCTGGAAACACCATATATTTT.

The chain links TRBV5-1 to TRBJ2-3, with D hard to call. The germline gives CDR1 SGHRS, CDR2 YFSETQ. Trimming took off 4 bases at V and 0 bases at J, with 6 bases between the two ends. This CDR3 spans 13 amino acids. Written as DNA, the CDR3 is TGCGCCAGCAGCCCGACTAGCACAGATACGCAGTATTTT. Translated, it gives CASSPTSTDTQYF.

V usage is TRBV5-3 and J usage is TRBJ1-2, with D possibly matching TRBD1 (5 bases). TRBV5-3 qualifies as an ORF whose function is uncertain. The CDR3 runs 16 residues. V was shortened by 0 bases and J by 3 bases, with 15 bases between the two germline ends. The CDR3 nucleotides read TGTGCCAGAAGCTTGGCGGTCCACAGGAAACACTATGGCTACACCTTC. Its translation is CARSLAVHRKHYGYTF.

V gene TRBV11-3 combines with J gene TRBJ2-1, with TRBD1 matching 11 bases. Germline V gene data show CDR1 as SGHNT and CDR2 as YENEEA. The CDR3 extends over 15 amino acids. The junction had 6 bases not matched to a gene; V was cut back by 3 bases and J by 8 bases. The CDR3 protein is CASSFGTGGYHEQFF. In nucleotides, the CDR3 is TGTGCCAGCAGCTTTGGGACAGGGGGTTACCATGAGCAGTTCTTC.

The chain combines TRBV13 with TRBJ2-7; 11 nucleotides match TRBD2. Germline trimming cut 5 bases from V and 2 bases from J; bases unmatched to any gene: 2. Per germline, CDR1 PRHDT and CDR2 FYEKMQ (reference sequence). The CDR3 is 14 amino acids. This CDR3 is CASSRLAGPYEQYF. The CDR3 bases are TGTGCCAGCAGCCGACTAGCGGGACCCTACGAGCAGTACTTC.

The CDR3 DNA is TGTGCCAGCAGTACAATGGAGGGCTATGGCTACACCTTC. Amino acids: CASSTMEGYGYTF. The rearrangement joins TRBV12-3 or TRBV12-4 to TRBJ1-2, with D unclear. This CDR3 has 13 amino acids. V lost 5 bases and J lost 4, with 11 bases in between.

The chain is built from TRBV28 and TRBJ1-2; 7 bases map to TRBD1. The germline V gene encodes CDR1 MDHEN and CDR2 SYDVKM. Trimming cost V 5 bases and J 2 bases; bases outside gene matches: 5. The CDR3 covers 14 residues. CDR3 DNA sequence: TGTGCCAGCAGTCAACAGGGGACCAACTATGGCTACACCTTC. Translated: CASSQQGTNYGYTF.

V is TRBV11-1 and J is TRBJ2-7, with TRBD2 as a possible D gene (6 bases). CDR3 length equals 12 residues. In germline, CDR1 is SGHAT, CDR2 FQDESV (reference sequence). Trimming removed 3 bases at V and 6 bases at J, with 9 bases between. CDR3 region: CASSFQGGEQYF. The CDR3 DNA is TGTGCCAGCAGCTTTCAGGGAGGCGAGCAGTACTTC.

The CDR3 reads CASSLKGTAEQYF. CDR3 bases: TGTGCCAGCAGCTTAAAAGGGACAGCAGAGCAGTACTTC. This chain uses TRBV7-9 with TRBJ2-7; 7 positions match TRBD1. Germline V lookup: CDR1 SEHNR, CDR2 FQNEAQ (reference sequence). CDR3 size: 13 residues. V was pared by 2 bases and J by 7 bases, with 5 bases of the junction left unmatched.

The chain employs TRBV30 and TRBJ1-5, with D unresolved. The CDR3 runs 14 residues. V dropped 4 bases and J dropped 0 bases, with 10 bases sitting between them. The V gene's germline CDR1 is GTSNPN and CDR2 SVGIG (reference sequence). CDR3 sequence reads: CAWKPGYSNQPQHF. As DNA, the CDR3 is TGTGCCTGGAAGCCGGGATATAGCAATCAGCCCCAGCATTTT.

J is TRBJ1-3 and V is TRBV15; 7 bases match TRBD1. Germline V gene lookup returns CDR1 LNHNV and CDR2 YYDKDF (reference sequence). The length of the CDR3 is 16 residues. After removal of 5 bases from V and 2 bases from J, the junction contained 9 bases not matched to a gene. The CDR3 DNA sequence: TGTGCCACCAGCCCCCAGACAGGGACGACTGGAAACACCATATATTTT. Translation gives CATSPQTGTTGNTIYF.

The V and J genes are TRBV13 and TRBJ2-7, with TRBD1 identical over 10 bases. The J segment lost 6 bases and the V segment lost 5 bases, leaving 10 bases of the junction unmatched. This CDR3 contains 15 residues. Germline V gives CDR1 PRHDT, CDR2 FYEKMQ (reference sequence). CDR3 protein: CASSILGQGHLEQYF. The DNA of the CDR3 is TGTGCCAGCAGCATCTTGGGACAGGGGCATCTCGAGCAGTACTTC.

This chain uses TRBV6-5 with TRBJ1-2; 8 bases fit TRBD1. The germline CDR1 and CDR2 sequences are MNHEY and SVGAGI. The V and J ends lost 10 bases and 2 bases, in that order; junction bases with no gene match: 6. The CDR3 is 13 amino acids. The CDR3 sequence is CAISDRGNYGYTF. In nucleotides, the CDR3 is TGTGCCATCTCTGACAGGGGAAACTATGGCTACACCTTC.

The chain recombines TRBV29-1 with TRBJ2-1; D not resolved. This CDR3 has 11 amino acids. Germline loops: CDR1 SQVTM, CDR2 ANQGSEA. V was pared by 6 bases and J by 7 bases, with 10 bases between. The CDR3 reads CSVLSENEQFF. The CDR3 nucleotides read TGCAGCGTCCTTAGTGAGAATGAGCAGTTCTTC.

The CDR3 here is CASSFTSNPSYEQYF. CDR3 DNA: TGCGCCAGCAGCTTTACTAGCAACCCTTCCTACGAGCAGTACTTC. The chain uses TRBV5-1 and TRBJ2-7, with D perhaps TRBD2 (6 bases). The CDR3 has 15 residues. V was trimmed by 2 bases and J by 1 base, leaving 13 bases between them. The germline V gene encodes CDR1 SGHRS and CDR2 YFSETQ.

This chain joins TRBV29-1 and TRBJ1-6, with no clear D. CDR3 length equals 13 residues. Germline CDR1 and CDR2: SQVTM and ANQGSEA. The V and J ends lost 5 bases and 3 bases respectively, with 8 bases between them. CDR3 DNA sequence: TGCAGCGTTAGAACAGACTATAATTCACCCCTCCACTTT. It is translated as CSVRTDYNSPLHF.

About this clone itself: Other DNA sequences in the sample encode the same CDR3. The gene calls are TRBV5-1 and TRBJ1-1, with 9 bases aligning to TRBD1. This CDR3 is built from 15 residues. Germline trimming cut 3 bases from V and 2 bases from J; bases unmatched to any gene: 5. Germline CDR1 SGHRS, CDR2 YFSETQ. DNA of the CDR3: TGCGCCAGCAGCTCTCGGACAGGGGCAAACACTGAAGCTTTCTTT. Translation: CASSSRTGANTEAFF. Together with reference TRBV5-1 and TRBJ1-1, the CDR3 gives the full variable domain: KAGVTQTPRYLIKTRGQQVTLSCSPISGHRSVSWYQQTPGQGLQFLFEYFSETQRNKGNFPGRFSGRQFSNSRSEMNVSTLELGDSALYLCASSSRTGANTEAFFGQGTRLTVV.